This is a list of T cell receptor beta chains from one sample in a study of blood T cell repertoires in COVID-19. TCRdb keeps only in-frame clones here, not all; method: immunoSEQ multiplex PCR. The table lists 200,000 to 250,000 clones, around nine tenths of them singletons, with approximately 3.7% in the top ten. Input material: PBMCs or T cells enriched from blood (not recorded which). These TCRs come from a woman between 25 and 40 years old who had been exposed to COVID-19. Each CDR3 is given with its conserved first and last residue. D genes are given only for firm matches. Some rows mark clone size as missing; the rest say once, few, many or name a class of expanded clone.

TRBV5-6	TRBJ1-2	-	-	TGTGCCAGCAGCAGACGACAGGCGATAACGAAACCTAACTATGGCTACACCTTC	CASSRRQAITKPNYGYTF
TRBV5-1	TRBJ2-2	TRBD1	-	TGCGCCAGCCTAGGGGGCGAGCACACCGGGGAGCTGTTTTTT	CASLGGEHTGELFF
TRBV2	TRBJ2-7	TRBD2	few	TGTGCCAGCAGTGAAATTGGAGGAGCGGGAGGATACGAGCAGTACTTC	CASSEIGGAGGYEQYF
TRBV7-2	TRBJ1-5	-	-	TGTGCCAGCAGCTTACTGTCCCAGGGGAATCAGCCCCAGCATTTT	CASSLLSQGNQPQHF
TRBV13	TRBJ1-1	-	-	TGTGCCAGCAGCAAGGGGTACAACACTGAAGCTTTCTTT	CASSKGYNTEAFF
TRBV19	TRBJ1-2	TRBD1	-	TGTGCCAGTAGTATAGCAGGGGGCAGCTATGGCTACACCTTC	CASSIAGGSYGYTF
TRBV7-3	TRBJ1-1	-	-	TGTGCCAGCAGCAAAACCGGGACAATGAACACTGAAGCTTTCTTT	CASSKTGTMNTEAFF
TRBV13	TRBJ2-7	-	-	TGTGCCAGCAGCTTAGGGGAGAGCCAGCCCTACGAGCAGTACTTC	CASSLGESQPYEQYF
TRBV12-3/TRBV12-4	TRBJ1-2	TRBD1	-	TGTGCCAGCAGCCAGGGGGCAAGATATGGCTACACCTTC	CASSQGARYGYTF
TRBV29-1	TRBJ1-5	TRBD1	-	TGCAGCGTTGTACTTGCAGGGGGAAATCAGCCCCAGCATTTT	CSVVLAGGNQPQHF
TRBV12-5	TRBJ2-1	-	-	TGTGCTAGTGGTTTTCGCAGCGCCAAAGGTGAGCAGTTCTTC	CASGFRSAKGEQFF
TRBV28	TRBJ2-7	-	-	TGTGCCAGCAGTTTAACGGGAGCGCTAGACGAGCAGTACTTC	CASSLTGALDEQYF
TRBV4-1	TRBJ1-4	-	-	TGCGCCAGCAGCCAAATTGCAGGGAGGAAAGGGGAAAAACTGTTTTTT	CASSQIAGRKGEKLFF
TRBV10-2	TRBJ2-1	TRBD2	-	TGCGCCAGCAAAGGGACTAGCGGGAGGGCGTGGTGGAATGAGCAGTTCTTC	CASKGTSGRAWWNEQFF
TRBV29-1	TRBJ2-3	-	-	TGCAGCGTCCCCGACTCCACAGATACGCAGTATTTT	CSVPDSTDTQYF
TRBV6-9	TRBJ2-7	-	-	TGTGCCAGCACCAAAACGGTAGGCTCAGGGTCAGTCCACGAGCAGTACTTC	CASTKTVGSGSVHEQYF
TRBV20-1	TRBJ2-3	-	-	TGCAGTGCTAGAGCGGGAGAGACGCAGTATTTT	CSARAGETQYF
TRBV2	TRBJ2-4	TRBD1	-	TGTGCCAGTACAGGGGACGGGGCCAAAAACATTCAGTACTTC	CASTGDGAKNIQYF
TRBV12-3/TRBV12-4	TRBJ1-1	-	-	TGTGCCAGCAGTTTAGGGGCGCCCACTGAAGCTTTCTTT	CASSLGAPTEAFF
TRBV29-1	TRBJ1-1	TRBD1	once	TGCAGCGTTGAGGGACAGAAGAACACTGAAGCTTTCTTT	CSVEGQKNTEAFF